This T cell receptor beta chain was captured in a study of CD8 T cells in Susac syndrome. cDNA came from roughly 0.47 to 1 ug RNA primed by random hexamers. The amplification used immunoSEQ multiplex PCR on TCR beta CDR3; it spanned 54 Vbeta and 13 Jbeta. In TCRdb, the immunoSEQ multiplex PCR reads were re-called with MiXCR into one record per CDR3 protein. Here the sample spans about 70,000 distinct CDR3 sequences, roughly 94% being singletons. From blood CD8+ and CD4+ T cells, the TCR beta chain was sequenced. Healthy donors served as age- and sex-matched controls. Isolation of CD8+ and CD4+ T cells was performed negatively, whereas enrichment of TEMRA cells was done by FACS. The specimen sequenced was CD8+ T cells from PBMCs. This sequence originates from a human donor in good health.

Here the CDR3 reads CATREGPYNSPLHF. The CDR3 DNA sequence: TGTGCCACTCGAGAGGGCCCCTATAATTCACCCCTCCACTTT. V and J are TRBV12-3 or TRBV12-4 and TRBJ1-6, with unresolved D. CDR3 size: 14 residues. Trimming stripped 10 bases from V and 2 bases from J, with 12 bases between.